This record covers a single T cell receptor beta chain. What it recognizes is unknown. V lost 3 bases to trimming and J lost 6 bases; unmatched junction nucleotides: 4. CDR1 and CDR2 from the germline V gene are DFQATT and SNEGSKA (reference sequence). The CDR3 covers 13 residues. These data originate in a study of vaccination and CD4 T cells after COVID-19. Study context: The post-vaccine samples came a median 72 days after dose two (range 14 to 241).

Cultured CD4+ T-cell DNA underwent Oncomine TCR Beta short-read sequencing. One entry per CDR3 protein results from TCRdb running MiXCR on the PCR reads. The sample contains 7,000 to 8,500 distinct CDR3 sequences, 46% of which appear only once. This sample's treatment: roughly 10-day PBMC culture with coronavirus spike peptide pools or control peptides (ViraFEST assay). CD4+ T lymphocytes from the unexposed donor were collected before the COVID-19 pandemic (2011-2018). It was after about 10 days of culture that CD4+ T cells were isolated by negative selection. With SARS-CoV-2 S/N and four cold-coronavirus spikes, unexposed-donor CD4+ T cells were probed, cells permitting. Study observations and caveats: Nearly all convalescent vaccine-specific clones, 304 of 307, recognized only SARS-CoV-2 spike.

The sequenced material came from CD4+ T cells from blood, cultured in vitro. This chain connects TRBV20-1 to TRBJ2-5, with 10 bases fitting TRBD2. This clonotype was obtained from a human donor in good health. The CDR3 nucleotides read TGCAGTGCTAGCCAGCGGGGGGGAAAGACCCAGTACTTC. Its protein is CSASQRGGKTQYF.